The source of this T cell receptor (beta chain) is a study of cytomegalovirus exposure and HLA in healthy donors. PCR employed 60 Vbeta and 13 Jbeta primers. Profiled with immunoSEQ multiplex PCR; TCRdb holds only in-frame clones, not every one. This table has some 140,000 clones, around 80% appearing once. The ends lost 6 bases at V and 3 bases at J; junction bases unmatched: 10. The CDR3 length is 15 residues. CDR1 and CDR2 (germline): MNHEY, SVGAGI. The specimen sequenced was PBMCs. The source of this sequence is a male donor in good health and CMV-seropositive. The rearrangement links TRBV6-5 to TRBJ2-7, with TRBD2 matching 8 bases. CDR3 loop: CASRDLQAGGYEQYF. CDR3 DNA sequence: TGTGCCAGCAGGGACCTGCAGGCGGGGGGCTACGAGCAGTACTTC.